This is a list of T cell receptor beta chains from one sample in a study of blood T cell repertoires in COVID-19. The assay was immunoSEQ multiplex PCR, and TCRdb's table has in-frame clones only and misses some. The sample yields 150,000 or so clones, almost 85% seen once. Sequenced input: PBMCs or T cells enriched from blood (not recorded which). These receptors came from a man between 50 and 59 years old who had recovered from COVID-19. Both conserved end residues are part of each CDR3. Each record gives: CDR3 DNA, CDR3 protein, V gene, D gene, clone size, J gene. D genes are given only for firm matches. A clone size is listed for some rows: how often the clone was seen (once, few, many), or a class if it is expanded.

CDR3nt: TGTGCCTGGAGCGCCCGGAGGAACACTGAAGCTTTCTTT
CDR3aa: CAWSARRNTEAFF
v_gene: TRBV30
d_gene: NA
abundance: NA
j_gene: TRBJ1-1

CDR3nt: TGCGCCAGCACTGACACCTACGAGCAGTACTTC
CDR3aa: CASTDTYEQYF
v_gene: TRBV10-2
d_gene: NA
abundance: few
j_gene: TRBJ2-7

CDR3nt: TGTGCCACCAGCAGGGGAGTAGGCGGTAACTATGGCTACACCTTC
CDR3aa: CATSRGVGGNYGYTF
v_gene: TRBV15
d_gene: NA
abundance: NA
j_gene: TRBJ1-2

CDR3nt: TGCAGTGCTAAACTGGATTCACCCCTCCACTTT
CDR3aa: CSAKLDSPLHF
v_gene: TRBV20-1
d_gene: NA
abundance: many
j_gene: TRBJ1-6

CDR3nt: TGTGCCTGGAGTAGGAGTGAAGCTTTCTTT
CDR3aa: CAWSRSEAFF
v_gene: TRBV30
d_gene: NA
abundance: NA
j_gene: TRBJ1-1

CDR3nt: TGTGCCACCAGCAGAGTACTCGCAGGGGCAAATAATTCACCCCTCCACTTT
CDR3aa: CATSRVLAGANNSPLHF
v_gene: TRBV15
d_gene: NA
abundance: once
j_gene: TRBJ1-6

CDR3nt: TGTGCCAGCTCATACACCTCGACAGGGAACAGCAATCAGCCCCAGCATTTT
CDR3aa: CASSYTSTGNSNQPQHF
v_gene: TRBV18
d_gene: TRBD1
abundance: NA
j_gene: TRBJ1-5

CDR3nt: TGTGCCAGCAGCCCGGACAGGACCTACGAGCAGTACTTC
CDR3aa: CASSPDRTYEQYF
v_gene: TRBV7-9
d_gene: TRBD1
abundance: NA
j_gene: TRBJ2-7

CDR3nt: TGTGCCAGCAGTTACTCGTCGGGAGAGACCCAGTACTTC
CDR3aa: CASSYSSGETQYF
v_gene: TRBV6-2/TRBV6-3
d_gene: NA
abundance: NA
j_gene: TRBJ2-5

CDR3nt: TGTGCCAGTAGCACTACTAGCGGATCCAACTACGAGCAGTACTTC
CDR3aa: CASSTTSGSNYEQYF
v_gene: TRBV19
d_gene: TRBD2
abundance: NA
j_gene: TRBJ2-7

CDR3nt: TGCAGTGCTAGTCAGATCCGGACAGGGGTTCAGCCCCAGCATTTT
CDR3aa: CSASQIRTGVQPQHF
v_gene: TRBV20-1
d_gene: TRBD1
abundance: NA
j_gene: TRBJ1-5

CDR3nt: TGTGCCAGCAGTTACAACTTAGCAGATACGCAGTATTTT
CDR3aa: CASSYNLADTQYF
v_gene: TRBV6-5
d_gene: NA
abundance: NA
j_gene: TRBJ2-3

CDR3nt: TGTGCCAGCAGTTGGACAGGGGGGAAAAAGAAAGAGACCCAGTACTTC
CDR3aa: CASSWTGGKKKETQYF
v_gene: TRBV6-5
d_gene: TRBD1
abundance: NA
j_gene: TRBJ2-5

CDR3nt: TGCGCCAGCAGAACGGGGCGCGGGGATAATTCACCCCTCCACTTT
CDR3aa: CASRTGRGDNSPLHF
v_gene: TRBV5-1
d_gene: NA
abundance: NA
j_gene: TRBJ1-6

CDR3nt: TGTGCCAGCAGTTATCTAGCGGGAGTGAAAAAAGATACGCAGTATTTT
CDR3aa: CASSYLAGVKKDTQYF
v_gene: TRBV6-5
d_gene: TRBD2
abundance: NA
j_gene: TRBJ2-3

CDR3nt: TGTGCCAGCAGCCCTCAGGGGGCTTATGGCTACACCTTC
CDR3aa: CASSPQGAYGYTF
v_gene: TRBV3-1/TRBV3-2
d_gene: TRBD1
abundance: NA
j_gene: TRBJ1-2

CDR3nt: TGTGCCAGCAGAATCCGGGACACCTCTGGAAACACCATATATTTT
CDR3aa: CASRIRDTSGNTIYF
v_gene: TRBV2
d_gene: NA
abundance: NA
j_gene: TRBJ1-3

CDR3nt: TGTGCCAGCAGCTCCCCCCTAGGGGGACAGGGGTATTCACCCCTCCACTTT
CDR3aa: CASSSPLGGQGYSPLHF
v_gene: TRBV9
d_gene: TRBD1
abundance: NA
j_gene: TRBJ1-6

CDR3nt: TGTGCCAGCAGTTTACAACAGGGGACCACCGGGGAGCTGTTTTTT
CDR3aa: CASSLQQGTTGELFF
v_gene: TRBV28
d_gene: TRBD1
abundance: once
j_gene: TRBJ2-2

CDR3nt: TGTGCCAGCAGTTTATTCGGACTAGCGGGGACAGATACGCAGTATTTT
CDR3aa: CASSLFGLAGTDTQYF
v_gene: TRBV27
d_gene: TRBD2
abundance: few
j_gene: TRBJ2-3

CDR3nt: TGCAGTGCTAGTCAAACTAGCGGAGCCTTCGATGAGCAGTTCTTC
CDR3aa: CSASQTSGAFDEQFF
v_gene: TRBV20-1
d_gene: TRBD2
abundance: NA
j_gene: TRBJ2-1

CDR3nt: TGTGCCAGCAGATTAGACAGGGGAACTAATGAAAAACTGTTTTTT
CDR3aa: CASRLDRGTNEKLFF
v_gene: TRBV6-5
d_gene: TRBD1
abundance: NA
j_gene: TRBJ1-4

CDR3nt: TGTGCTAGCAGCTTACGAACCCCTAGCGGATTCACCGGGGAGCTGTTTTTT
CDR3aa: CASSLRTPSGFTGELFF
v_gene: TRBV7-7
d_gene: TRBD2
abundance: few
j_gene: TRBJ2-2

CDR3nt: TGTGCCAGCAGAGACAGGTACGAGCAGTACTTC
CDR3aa: CASRDRYEQYF
v_gene: TRBV28
d_gene: NA
abundance: NA
j_gene: TRBJ2-7

CDR3nt: TGTGCCAGCAGCTTAGCGGGGGGGCCTGCAGATACGCAGTATTTT
CDR3aa: CASSLAGGPADTQYF
v_gene: TRBV7-2
d_gene: NA
abundance: NA
j_gene: TRBJ2-3

CDR3nt: TGTGCCAGCAGTTTACAGGGGACAAATCAGCCCCAGCATTTT
CDR3aa: CASSLQGTNQPQHF
v_gene: TRBV28
d_gene: NA
abundance: once
j_gene: TRBJ1-5

CDR3nt: TGTGCCAGCAGCTCCGTCCTCAATGAGCAGTTCTTC
CDR3aa: CASSSVLNEQFF
v_gene: TRBV7-2
d_gene: NA
abundance: NA
j_gene: TRBJ2-1

CDR3nt: TGCGCCAGCAGCCAAGTTAGCGACAGGGTTGAGCAGTTCTTC
CDR3aa: CASSQVSDRVEQFF
v_gene: TRBV4-1
d_gene: TRBD1
abundance: few
j_gene: TRBJ2-1

CDR3nt: TGTGCCAGCAGCTTGGCCGGGGAGAGGATTTATGGCTACACCTTC
CDR3aa: CASSLAGERIYGYTF
v_gene: TRBV5-5
d_gene: NA
abundance: few
j_gene: TRBJ1-2

CDR3nt: TGTGCCAGCAGCCTTAGCGGGGCCGACTACAATGAGCAGTTCTTC
CDR3aa: CASSLSGADYNEQFF
v_gene: TRBV28
d_gene: TRBD2
abundance: NA
j_gene: TRBJ2-1

CDR3nt: TGTGCCAGCAGTGACCGGGACAGGGATTCACCCCTCCACTTT
CDR3aa: CASSDRDRDSPLHF
v_gene: TRBV6-4
d_gene: TRBD1
abundance: NA
j_gene: TRBJ1-6

CDR3nt: TGCGCCAGCAGCCAAGGGGACAGGGGGCAGCTTAACTACACCTTC
CDR3aa: CASSQGDRGQLNYTF
v_gene: TRBV4-1
d_gene: TRBD1
abundance: NA
j_gene: TRBJ1-2

CDR3nt: TGTGCCAGCAGTGACAGGCGTGGGGAGACCCAGTACTTC
CDR3aa: CASSDRRGETQYF
v_gene: TRBV2
d_gene: NA
abundance: NA
j_gene: TRBJ2-5

CDR3nt: TGTGCCAGTAGTGCCGCCGGGACTAGCTGCATCTTC
CDR3aa: CASSAAGTSCIF
v_gene: TRBV19
d_gene: TRBD2
abundance: NA
j_gene: TRBJ2-1

CDR3nt: TGTGCCAGCAGTAAGGAGGCAGGAGGAGGCTACACCTTC
CDR3aa: CASSKEAGGGYTF
v_gene: TRBV2
d_gene: NA
abundance: NA
j_gene: TRBJ1-2

CDR3nt: TGTGCCAGCAGCCAAAGGGCAGGGACAGGCTCCCAAGAGACCCAGTACTTC
CDR3aa: CASSQRAGTGSQETQYF
v_gene: TRBV3-1/TRBV3-2
d_gene: TRBD1
abundance: NA
j_gene: TRBJ2-5

CDR3nt: TGTGCCAGCTCACCACCGTCCCTAGCGGGCTCCCATACGCAGTATTTT
CDR3aa: CASSPPSLAGSHTQYF
v_gene: TRBV18
d_gene: TRBD2
abundance: NA
j_gene: TRBJ2-3

CDR3nt: TGTGCCTGGAGTGTGGGGACTAGCGGGAGTGACACCGGGGAGCTGTTTTTT
CDR3aa: CAWSVGTSGSDTGELFF
v_gene: TRBV30
d_gene: TRBD2
abundance: NA
j_gene: TRBJ2-2

CDR3nt: TGTGCCAGCAGTGACAGGGGCCCATTCTACGAGCAGTACTTC
CDR3aa: CASSDRGPFYEQYF
v_gene: TRBV6-4
d_gene: NA
abundance: NA
j_gene: TRBJ2-7

CDR3nt: TGTGCCAGCAGCCGGACAGGGGGGGAGACCCAGTACTTC
CDR3aa: CASSRTGGETQYF
v_gene: TRBV7-2
d_gene: TRBD1
abundance: NA
j_gene: TRBJ2-5

CDR3nt: TGTGCCAGCTTCGTAAACACTGAAGCTTTCTTT
CDR3aa: CASFVNTEAFF
v_gene: TRBV28
d_gene: NA
abundance: NA
j_gene: TRBJ1-1

CDR3nt: TGTGCCAGCGCCCGCGGGGGGTTGGCCCAGCATTTT
CDR3aa: CASARGGLAQHF
v_gene: TRBV12-3/TRBV12-4
d_gene: NA
abundance: NA
j_gene: TRBJ1-5

CDR3nt: TGTGCCAGCACCTGGCCGGGACTGTCCTACGAGCAGTACTTC
CDR3aa: CASTWPGLSYEQYF
v_gene: TRBV7-2
d_gene: NA
abundance: once
j_gene: TRBJ2-7

CDR3nt: TGTGCCAGCTCACCTGGACAGGGTTCACCCCTCCACTTT
CDR3aa: CASSPGQGSPLHF
v_gene: TRBV18
d_gene: TRBD1
abundance: NA
j_gene: TRBJ1-6

CDR3nt: TGTGCCAGCAGCTCGAGGGACAGGGCCGCCTACGAGCAGTACTTC
CDR3aa: CASSSRDRAAYEQYF
v_gene: TRBV11-2
d_gene: TRBD1
abundance: few
j_gene: TRBJ2-7

CDR3nt: TGTGCCAGTAGTATAGCTATGACAGGGGGAACTGAAGCTTTCTTT
CDR3aa: CASSIAMTGGTEAFF
v_gene: TRBV19
d_gene: TRBD1
abundance: NA
j_gene: TRBJ1-1

CDR3nt: TGTGCCAGTAGTCCACGGACAGTTAATGAAAAACTGTTTTTT
CDR3aa: CASSPRTVNEKLFF
v_gene: TRBV19
d_gene: NA
abundance: NA
j_gene: TRBJ1-4

CDR3nt: TGTGCCAGCAACTTGGGGGGACAGCCTTCAAATTCACCCCTCCACTTT
CDR3aa: CASNLGGQPSNSPLHF
v_gene: TRBV27
d_gene: TRBD1
abundance: NA
j_gene: TRBJ1-6

CDR3nt: TGTGCCAGTCAGATGCAGGGGGCAGTCAATCAGCCCCAGCATTTT
CDR3aa: CASQMQGAVNQPQHF
v_gene: TRBV27
d_gene: TRBD1
abundance: NA
j_gene: TRBJ1-5

CDR3nt: TGTGCCAGCAGCCTCAGGACAGACCAAGAGACCCAGTACTTC
CDR3aa: CASSLRTDQETQYF
v_gene: TRBV3-1/TRBV3-2
d_gene: NA
abundance: NA
j_gene: TRBJ2-5

CDR3nt: TGTGCCAGCAGTTATAACAGGGGGCACATTCAGTACTTC
CDR3aa: CASSYNRGHIQYF
v_gene: TRBV27
d_gene: TRBD1
abundance: once
j_gene: TRBJ2-4

CDR3nt: TGTGCCAGCAGCTTAAGTCGGGGACTGGAGTTCTTC
CDR3aa: CASSLSRGLEFF
v_gene: TRBV7-3
d_gene: NA
abundance: NA
j_gene: TRBJ2-1

CDR3nt: TGTGCCAGCAGTTCAACCGGGGGGGACAATGAGCAGTTCTTC
CDR3aa: CASSSTGGDNEQFF
v_gene: TRBV27
d_gene: TRBD2
abundance: NA
j_gene: TRBJ2-1

CDR3nt: TGTGCCAGCAGCCAGCCGAGCGGGGGGGCCAAGGAGACCCAGTACTTC
CDR3aa: CASSQPSGGAKETQYF
v_gene: TRBV4-2
d_gene: TRBD2
abundance: NA
j_gene: TRBJ2-5

CDR3nt: TGTGCCAGCAGTTACTTCGGGGACACTGAAGCTTTCTTT
CDR3aa: CASSYFGDTEAFF
v_gene: TRBV6-5
d_gene: NA
abundance: NA
j_gene: TRBJ1-1

CDR3nt: TGTGCCAGCAGCCCGACGCTAGCGGGGGGGAGGAATGAGCAGTTCTTC
CDR3aa: CASSPTLAGGRNEQFF
v_gene: TRBV7-6
d_gene: TRBD2
abundance: NA
j_gene: TRBJ2-1

CDR3nt: TGTGCCAGCAGCTTGGGCCTAGCGGGGGGTCTCTACAATGAGCAGTTCTTC
CDR3aa: CASSLGLAGGLYNEQFF
v_gene: TRBV7-8
d_gene: TRBD2
abundance: NA
j_gene: TRBJ2-1

CDR3nt: TGCGCCAGCAGCTTGGTCGGTAGTAATGAAAAACTGTTTTTT
CDR3aa: CASSLVGSNEKLFF
v_gene: TRBV5-1
d_gene: NA
abundance: NA
j_gene: TRBJ1-4

CDR3nt: TGTGCCAGTAGTAGGGACAGGGGGAACACTGAAGCTTTCTTT
CDR3aa: CASSRDRGNTEAFF
v_gene: TRBV19
d_gene: TRBD1
abundance: NA
j_gene: TRBJ1-1